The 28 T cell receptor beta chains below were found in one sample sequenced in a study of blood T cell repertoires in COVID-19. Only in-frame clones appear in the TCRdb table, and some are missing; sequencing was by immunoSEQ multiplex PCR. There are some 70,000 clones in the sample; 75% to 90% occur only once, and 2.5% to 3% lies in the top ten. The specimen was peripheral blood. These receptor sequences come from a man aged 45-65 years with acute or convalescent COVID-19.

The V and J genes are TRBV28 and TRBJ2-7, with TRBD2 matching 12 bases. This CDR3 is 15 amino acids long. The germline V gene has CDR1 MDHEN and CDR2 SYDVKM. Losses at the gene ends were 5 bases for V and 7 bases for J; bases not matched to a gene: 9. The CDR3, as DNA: TGTGCCAGCAGTCCAATCCTAGCGGGAGGGGGAGAGCAGTACGTC. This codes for CASSPILAGGGEQYV.

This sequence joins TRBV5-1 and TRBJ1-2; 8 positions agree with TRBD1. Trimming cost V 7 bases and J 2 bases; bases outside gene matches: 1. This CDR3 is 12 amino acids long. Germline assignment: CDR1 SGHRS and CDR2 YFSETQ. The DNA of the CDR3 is TGCGCCAGCCGACAGGGGAACTATGGCTACACCTTC. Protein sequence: CASRQGNYGYTF.

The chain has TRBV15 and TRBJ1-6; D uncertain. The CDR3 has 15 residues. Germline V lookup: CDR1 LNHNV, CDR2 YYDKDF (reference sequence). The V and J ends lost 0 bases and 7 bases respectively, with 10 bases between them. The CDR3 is CATSRDSSSNSPLHF. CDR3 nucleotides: TGTGCCACCAGCAGAGATTCATCATCAAATTCACCCCTCCACTTT.

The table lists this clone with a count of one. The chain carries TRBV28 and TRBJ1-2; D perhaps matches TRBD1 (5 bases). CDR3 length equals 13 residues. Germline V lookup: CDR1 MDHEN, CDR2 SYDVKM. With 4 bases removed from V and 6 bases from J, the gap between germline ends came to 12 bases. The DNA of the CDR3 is TGTGCCAGCAGTTCGGTCGGGGGGGATGGCTACACCTTC. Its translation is CASSSVGGDGYTF.

Written as DNA, the CDR3 is TGTGCCAGCAGTTACGGGGGACTAGCGGGAGCAGATACGCAGTATTTT. Amino acids: CASSYGGLAGADTQYF. V is TRBV6-5 and J is TRBJ2-3, with 14 bases that match TRBD2. In germline, CDR1 is MNHEY, CDR2 SVGAGI. The junction had 2 bases not matched to a gene; V was cut back by 2 bases and J by 4 bases. The CDR3 spans 16 residues.

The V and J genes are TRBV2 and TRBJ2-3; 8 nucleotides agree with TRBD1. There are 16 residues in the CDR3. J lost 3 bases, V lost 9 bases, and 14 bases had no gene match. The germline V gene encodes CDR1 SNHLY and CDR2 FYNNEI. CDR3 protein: CARGQGEGEGTDTQYF. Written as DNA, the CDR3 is TGTGCCAGAGGACAGGGAGAGGGGGAAGGGACAGATACGCAGTATTTT.

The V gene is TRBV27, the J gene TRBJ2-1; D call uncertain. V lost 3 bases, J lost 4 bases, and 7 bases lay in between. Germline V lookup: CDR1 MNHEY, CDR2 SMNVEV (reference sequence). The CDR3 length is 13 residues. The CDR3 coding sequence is TGTGCCAGCAGTTTCCGCGGATACAATGAGCAGTTCTTC. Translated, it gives CASSFRGYNEQFF.

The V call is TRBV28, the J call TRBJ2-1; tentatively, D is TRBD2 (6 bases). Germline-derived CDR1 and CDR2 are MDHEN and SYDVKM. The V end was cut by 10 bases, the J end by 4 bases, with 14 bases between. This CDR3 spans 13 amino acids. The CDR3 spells CATARDSYNEQFF. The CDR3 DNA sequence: TGTGCCACGGCCCGGGACTCGTACAATGAGCAGTTCTTC.

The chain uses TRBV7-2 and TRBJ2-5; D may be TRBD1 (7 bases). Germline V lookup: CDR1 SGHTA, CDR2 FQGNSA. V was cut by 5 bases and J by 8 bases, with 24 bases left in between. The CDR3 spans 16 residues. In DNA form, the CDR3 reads TGTGCCAGCAGCCATGGCGGGACTCAGGGGGTGGGTACCCAGTACTTC. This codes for CASSHGGTQGVGTQYF.

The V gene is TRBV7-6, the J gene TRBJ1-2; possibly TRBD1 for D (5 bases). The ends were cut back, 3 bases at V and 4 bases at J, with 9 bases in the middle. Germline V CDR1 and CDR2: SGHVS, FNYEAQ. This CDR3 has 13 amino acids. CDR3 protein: CASSFQGTYGYTF. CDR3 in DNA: TGTGCCAGCAGCTTTCAGGGCACCTATGGCTACACCTTC.

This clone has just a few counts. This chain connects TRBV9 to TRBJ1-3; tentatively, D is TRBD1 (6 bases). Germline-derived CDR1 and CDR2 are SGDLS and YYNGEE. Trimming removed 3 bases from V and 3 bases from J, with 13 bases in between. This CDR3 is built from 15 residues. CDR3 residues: CASSASQGIGNTIYF. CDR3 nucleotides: TGTGCCAGCAGCGCCTCACAGGGTATTGGAAACACCATATATTTT.

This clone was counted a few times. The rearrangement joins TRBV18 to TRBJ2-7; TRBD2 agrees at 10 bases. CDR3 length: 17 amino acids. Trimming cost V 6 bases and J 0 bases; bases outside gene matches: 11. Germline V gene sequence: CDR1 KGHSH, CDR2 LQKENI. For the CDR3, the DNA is TGTGCCAGCTCTTCCTCCCAACTAGCGGGGAGCTCCTACGAGCAGTACTTC. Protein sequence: CASSSSQLAGSSYEQYF.

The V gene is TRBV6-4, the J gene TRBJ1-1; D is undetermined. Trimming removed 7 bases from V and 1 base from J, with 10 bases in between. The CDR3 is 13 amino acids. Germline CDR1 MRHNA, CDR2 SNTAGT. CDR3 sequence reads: CASKREANTEAFF. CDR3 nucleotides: TGTGCCAGCAAACGTGAGGCGAACACTGAAGCTTTCTTT.

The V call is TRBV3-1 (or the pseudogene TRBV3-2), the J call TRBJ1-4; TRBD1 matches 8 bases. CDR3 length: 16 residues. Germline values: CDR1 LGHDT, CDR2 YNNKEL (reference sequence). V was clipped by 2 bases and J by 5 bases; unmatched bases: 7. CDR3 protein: CASSQTPGTGNEKLFF. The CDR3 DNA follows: TGTGCCAGCAGCCAAACCCCCGGGACAGGCAATGAAAAACTGTTTTTT.

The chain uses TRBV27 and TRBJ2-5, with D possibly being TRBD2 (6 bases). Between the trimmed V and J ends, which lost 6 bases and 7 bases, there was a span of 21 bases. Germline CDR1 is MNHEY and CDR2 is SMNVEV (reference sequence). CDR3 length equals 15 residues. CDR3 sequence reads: CASRYSPGDSATQYF. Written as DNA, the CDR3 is TGTGCCAGCAGATATTCTCCGGGAGACTCGGCGACCCAGTACTTC.

CDR3 sequence reads: CSVGQGRNNQPQHF. The CDR3 nucleotides read TGCAGCGTTGGTCAGGGGCGAAACAATCAGCCCCAGCATTTT. The rearrangement uses TRBV29-1 and TRBJ1-5; tentatively, D is TRBD1 (6 bases). CDR3 size: 14 residues. CDR1 and CDR2 from the germline V gene are SQVTM and ANQGSEA. V gave up 4 bases and J gave up 3 bases, with 13 bases separating them. Together with reference TRBV29-1 and TRBJ1-5, the CDR3 gives the full variable domain: SAVISQKPSRDICQRGTSLTIQCQVDSQVTMMFWYRQQPGQSLTLIATANQGSEATYESGFVIDKFPISRPNLTFSTLTVSNMSPEDSSIYLCSVGQGRNNQPQHFGDGTRLSIL.

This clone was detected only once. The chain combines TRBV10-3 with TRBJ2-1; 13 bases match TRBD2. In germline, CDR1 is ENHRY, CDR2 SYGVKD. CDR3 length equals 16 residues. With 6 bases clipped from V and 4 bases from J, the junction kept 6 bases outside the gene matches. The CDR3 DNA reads TGTGCCATCAGCAGACTAGCGGGAGGTGGATACAATGAGCAGTTCTTC. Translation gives CAISRLAGGGYNEQFF.

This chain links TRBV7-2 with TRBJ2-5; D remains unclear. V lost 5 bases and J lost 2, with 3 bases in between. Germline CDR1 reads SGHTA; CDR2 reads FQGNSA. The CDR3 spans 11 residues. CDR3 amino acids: CASSRQETQYF. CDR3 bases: TGTGCCAGCAGCCGGCAAGAGACCCAGTACTTC. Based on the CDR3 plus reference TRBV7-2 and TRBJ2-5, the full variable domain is GAGVSQSPSNKVTEKGKDVELRCDPISGHTALYWYRQSLGQGLEFLIYFQGNSAPDKSGLPSDRFSAERTGGSVSTLTIQRTQQEDSAVYLCASSRQETQYFGPGTRLLVL.

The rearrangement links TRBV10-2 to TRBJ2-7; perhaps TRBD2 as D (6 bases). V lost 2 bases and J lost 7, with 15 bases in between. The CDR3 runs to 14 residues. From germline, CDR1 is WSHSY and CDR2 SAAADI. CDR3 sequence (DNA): TGCGCCAGCAGTGAGATGGGCAGGAGGGTAGAGCAGTACGTC. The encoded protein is CASSEMGRRVEQYV.

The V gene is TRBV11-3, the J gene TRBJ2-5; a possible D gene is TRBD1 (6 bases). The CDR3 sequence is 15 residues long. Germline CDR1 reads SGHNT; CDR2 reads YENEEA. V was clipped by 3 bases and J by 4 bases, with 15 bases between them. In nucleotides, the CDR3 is TGTGCCAGCAGCTTGTCAGGGGTGTTTGTAGAGACCCAGTACTTC. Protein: CASSLSGVFVETQYF.

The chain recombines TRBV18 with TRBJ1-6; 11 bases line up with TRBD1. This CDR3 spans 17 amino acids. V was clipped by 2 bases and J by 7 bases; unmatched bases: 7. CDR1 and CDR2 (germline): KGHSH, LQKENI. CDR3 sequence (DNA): TGTGCCAGCTCACCATTTGTGGACAGGGGGCAAAATTCACCCCTCCACTTT. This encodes CASSPFVDRGQNSPLHF.

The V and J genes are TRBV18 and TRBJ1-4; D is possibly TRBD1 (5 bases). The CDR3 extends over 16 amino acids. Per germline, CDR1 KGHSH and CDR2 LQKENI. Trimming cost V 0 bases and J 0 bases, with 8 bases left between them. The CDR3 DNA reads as TGTGCCAGCTCACCACCCGGGACTGCAACTAATGAAAAACTGTTTTTT. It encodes CASSPPGTATNEKLFF.

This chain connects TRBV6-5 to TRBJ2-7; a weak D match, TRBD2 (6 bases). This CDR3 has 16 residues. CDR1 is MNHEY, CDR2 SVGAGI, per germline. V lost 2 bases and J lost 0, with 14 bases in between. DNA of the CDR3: TGTGCCAGCAGTTACGCGGCGGGACCCGTCTCCTACGAGCAGTACTTC. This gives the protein CASSYAAGPVSYEQYF.

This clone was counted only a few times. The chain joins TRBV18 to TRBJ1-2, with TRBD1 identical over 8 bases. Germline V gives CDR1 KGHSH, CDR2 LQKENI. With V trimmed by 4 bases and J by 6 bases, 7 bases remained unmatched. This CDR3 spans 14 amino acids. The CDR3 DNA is TGTGCCAGCTCACAACGGACAGGGCAACATGGCTACACCTTC. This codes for CASSQRTGQHGYTF.

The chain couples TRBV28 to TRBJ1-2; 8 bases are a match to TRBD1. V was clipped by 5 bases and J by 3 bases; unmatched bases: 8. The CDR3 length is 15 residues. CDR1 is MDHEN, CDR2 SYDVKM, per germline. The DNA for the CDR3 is TGTGCCAGCAGTAAGTCGGGACAGGAACACTATGGCTACACCTTC. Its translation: CASSKSGQEHYGYTF.

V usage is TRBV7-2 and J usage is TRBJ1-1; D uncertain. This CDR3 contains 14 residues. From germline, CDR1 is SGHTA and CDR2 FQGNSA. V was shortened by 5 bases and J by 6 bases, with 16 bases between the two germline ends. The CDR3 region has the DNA TGTGCCAGCAGCCCCGGGGATATTTACGCTGAAGCTTTCTTT. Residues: CASSPGDIYAEAFF. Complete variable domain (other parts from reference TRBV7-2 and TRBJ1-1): GAGVSQSPSNKVTEKGKDVELRCDPISGHTALYWYRQSLGQGLEFLIYFQGNSAPDKSGLPSDRFSAERTGGSVSTLTIQRTQQEDSAVYLCASSPGDIYAEAFFGQGTRLTVV.

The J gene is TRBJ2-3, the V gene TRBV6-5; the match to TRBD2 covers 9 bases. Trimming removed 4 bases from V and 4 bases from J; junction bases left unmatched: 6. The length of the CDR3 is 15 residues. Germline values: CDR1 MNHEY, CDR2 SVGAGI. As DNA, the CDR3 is TGTGCCAGCAGTTTTAGCGGGAGATGGGCAGATACGCAGTATTTT. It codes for CASSFSGRWADTQYF.

Here the CDR3 reads CATSRDQTGEAFF. CDR3 DNA sequence: TGTGCCACCAGCAGAGATCAGACGGGTGAAGCTTTCTTT. The rearrangement uses TRBV15 and TRBJ1-1; D gene uncertain. Deletions cut 0 bases from V and 7 bases from J, with 9 bases between. The CDR3 totals 13 residues. The germline V gene has CDR1 LNHNV and CDR2 YYDKDF (reference sequence).